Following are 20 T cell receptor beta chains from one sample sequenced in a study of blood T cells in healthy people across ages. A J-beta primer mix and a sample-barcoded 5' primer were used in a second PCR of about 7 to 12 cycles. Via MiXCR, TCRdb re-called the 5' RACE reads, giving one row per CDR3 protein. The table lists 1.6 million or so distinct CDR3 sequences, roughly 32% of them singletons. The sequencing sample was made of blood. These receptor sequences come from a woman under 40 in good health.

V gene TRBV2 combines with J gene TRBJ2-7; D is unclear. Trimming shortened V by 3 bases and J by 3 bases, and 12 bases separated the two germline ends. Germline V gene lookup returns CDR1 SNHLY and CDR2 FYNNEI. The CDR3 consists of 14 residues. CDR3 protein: CASSDLARVYEQYF. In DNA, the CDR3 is TGTGCCAGCAGTGACCTCGCTCGGGTCTACGAGCAGTACTTC.

For the CDR3, the DNA is TGCAGTGCTAGATTCCCTCAGCAGGGCTACGAGCAGTACTTC. Its translation is CSARFPQQGYEQYF. This sequence joins TRBV20-1 and TRBJ2-7; D possibly corresponds to TRBD1 (5 bases). V gave up 2 bases and J gave up 3 bases, with 14 bases separating them. Germline V gene sequence: CDR1 DFQATT, CDR2 SNEGSKA (reference sequence). The length of the CDR3 is 14 residues.

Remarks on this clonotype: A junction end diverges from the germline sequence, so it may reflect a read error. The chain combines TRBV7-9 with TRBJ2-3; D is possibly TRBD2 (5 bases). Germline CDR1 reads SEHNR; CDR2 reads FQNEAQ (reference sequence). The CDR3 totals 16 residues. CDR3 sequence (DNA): TGTACCAGCAGCCGGACCCGCGACTACAATACAGATACGCAGTATTTT. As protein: CTSSRTRDYNTDTQYF.

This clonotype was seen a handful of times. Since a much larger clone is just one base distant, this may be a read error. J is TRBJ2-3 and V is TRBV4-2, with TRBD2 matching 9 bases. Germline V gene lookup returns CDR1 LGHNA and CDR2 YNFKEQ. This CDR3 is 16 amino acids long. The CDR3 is CASDRGGGAYTDAQYF. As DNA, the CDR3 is TGTGCCAGCGATCGAGGCGGGGGGGCCTATACAGATGCGCAGTATTTT.

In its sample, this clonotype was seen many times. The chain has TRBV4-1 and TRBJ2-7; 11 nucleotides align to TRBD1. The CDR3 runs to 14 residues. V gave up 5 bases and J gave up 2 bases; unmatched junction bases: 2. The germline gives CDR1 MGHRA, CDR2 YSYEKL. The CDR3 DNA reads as TGCGCCAGCAGCGAGGACAGGGGGCCCTACGAGCAGTACTTC. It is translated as CASSEDRGPYEQYF.

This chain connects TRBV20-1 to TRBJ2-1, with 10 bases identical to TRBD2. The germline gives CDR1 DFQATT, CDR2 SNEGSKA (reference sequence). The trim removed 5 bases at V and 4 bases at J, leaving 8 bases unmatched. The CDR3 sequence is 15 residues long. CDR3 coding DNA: TGCAGTGCTTATCCGGGACTAGCGTCTTACAATGAGCAGTTCTTC. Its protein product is CSAYPGLASYNEQFF.

Written as DNA, the CDR3 is TGTGCCAGCAGTTTCACCGGGAAAGGGGATACGCAGTATTTT. As protein: CASSFTGKGDTQYF. The rearrangement joins TRBV27 to TRBJ2-3, with D tentatively TRBD2 (5 bases). CDR3 length equals 14 residues. V was pared by 3 bases and J by 6 bases, with 13 bases between. Germline V gives CDR1 MNHEY, CDR2 SMNVEV (reference sequence).

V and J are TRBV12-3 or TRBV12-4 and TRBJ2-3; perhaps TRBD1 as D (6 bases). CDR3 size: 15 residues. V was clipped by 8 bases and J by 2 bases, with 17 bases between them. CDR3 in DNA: TGTGCCAGCGGGAGTAGCAGGGGCTTCACAGATACGCAGTATTTT. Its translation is CASGSSRGFTDTQYF.

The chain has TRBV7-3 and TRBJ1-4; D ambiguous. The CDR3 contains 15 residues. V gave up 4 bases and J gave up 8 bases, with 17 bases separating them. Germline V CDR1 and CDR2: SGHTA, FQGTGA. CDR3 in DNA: TGTGCCAGCAGCTCAGCCCGCTCCCTACGCGAAAAACTGTTTTTT. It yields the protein CASSSARSLREKLFF.

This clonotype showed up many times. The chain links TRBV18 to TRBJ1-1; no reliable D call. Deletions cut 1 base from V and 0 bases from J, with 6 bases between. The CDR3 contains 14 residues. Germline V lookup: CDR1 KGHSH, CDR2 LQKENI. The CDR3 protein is CASSPQEVNTEAFF. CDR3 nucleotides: TGTGCCAGCTCACCACAAGAGGTGAACACTGAAGCTTTCTTT.

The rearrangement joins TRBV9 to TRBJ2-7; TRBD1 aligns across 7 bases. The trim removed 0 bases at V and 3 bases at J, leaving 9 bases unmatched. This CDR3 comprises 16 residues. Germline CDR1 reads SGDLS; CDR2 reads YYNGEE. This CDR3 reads CASSVAPGTEFYEQYF. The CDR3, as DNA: TGTGCCAGCAGCGTAGCTCCTGGGACAGAATTCTACGAGCAGTACTTC.

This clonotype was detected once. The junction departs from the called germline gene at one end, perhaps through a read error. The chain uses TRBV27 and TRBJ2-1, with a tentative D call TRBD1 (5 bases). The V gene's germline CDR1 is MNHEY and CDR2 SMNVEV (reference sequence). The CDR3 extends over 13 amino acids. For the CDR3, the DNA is TGTGTCAGCAGTCCTTCAGGGTACCGTGAGCAGTTCTTC. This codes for CVSSPSGYREQFF.

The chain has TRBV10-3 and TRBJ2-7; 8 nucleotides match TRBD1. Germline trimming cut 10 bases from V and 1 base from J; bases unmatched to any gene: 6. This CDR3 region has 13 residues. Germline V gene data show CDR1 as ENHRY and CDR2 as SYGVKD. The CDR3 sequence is CATWTGISYEQYF. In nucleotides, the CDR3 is TGTGCCACCTGGACAGGGATTTCCTACGAGCAGTACTTC.

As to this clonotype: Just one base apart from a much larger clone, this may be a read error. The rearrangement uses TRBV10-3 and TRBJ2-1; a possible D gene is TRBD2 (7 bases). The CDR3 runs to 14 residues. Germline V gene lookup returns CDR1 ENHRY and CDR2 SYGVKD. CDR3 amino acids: CAIKGGGDVNGQFF. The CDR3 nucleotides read TGTGCCATCAAAGGGGGGGGCGACGTTAATGGGCAGTTCTTC.

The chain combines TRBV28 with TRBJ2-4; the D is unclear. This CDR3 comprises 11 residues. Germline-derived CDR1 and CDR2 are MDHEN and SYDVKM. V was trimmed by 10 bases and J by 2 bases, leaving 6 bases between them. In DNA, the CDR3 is TGTGCCACCACGTCCAAAAACATTCAGTACTTC. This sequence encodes CATTSKNIQYF. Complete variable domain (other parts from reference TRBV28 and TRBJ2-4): DVKVTQSSRYLVKRTGEKVFLECVQDMDHENMFWYRQDPGLGLRLIYFSYDVKMKEKGDIPEGYSVSREKKERFSLILESASTNQTSMYLCATTSKNIQYFGAGTRLSVL.

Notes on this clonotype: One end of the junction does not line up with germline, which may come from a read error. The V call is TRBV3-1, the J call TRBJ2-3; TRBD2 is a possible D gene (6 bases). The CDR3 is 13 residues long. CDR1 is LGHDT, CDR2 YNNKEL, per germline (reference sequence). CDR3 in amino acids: CASSSPTSVAQYF. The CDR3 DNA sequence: TGCGCCAGCAGCTCCCCGACTAGTGTGGCGCAGTATTTT.

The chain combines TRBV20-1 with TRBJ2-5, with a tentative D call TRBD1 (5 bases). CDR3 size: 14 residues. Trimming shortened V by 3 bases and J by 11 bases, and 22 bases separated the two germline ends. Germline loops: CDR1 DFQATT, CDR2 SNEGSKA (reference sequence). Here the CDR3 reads CSASPRQSRLGQYF. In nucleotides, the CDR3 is TGCAGTGCTAGCCCCCGACAGTCGCGCCTCGGGCAGTACTTC.

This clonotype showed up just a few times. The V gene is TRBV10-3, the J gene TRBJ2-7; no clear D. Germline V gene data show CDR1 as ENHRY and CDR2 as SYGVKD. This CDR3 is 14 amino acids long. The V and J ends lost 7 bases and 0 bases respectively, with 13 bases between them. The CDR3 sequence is CAINPAGSSYEQYF. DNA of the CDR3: TGTGCCATCAACCCGGCAGGCAGCTCCTACGAGCAGTACTTC.

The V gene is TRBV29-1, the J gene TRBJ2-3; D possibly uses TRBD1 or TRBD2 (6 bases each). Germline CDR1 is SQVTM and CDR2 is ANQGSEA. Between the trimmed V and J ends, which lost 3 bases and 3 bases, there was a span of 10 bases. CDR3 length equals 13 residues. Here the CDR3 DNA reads TGCAGCGTTGATTTAGGGGGGACAGATACGCAGTATTTT. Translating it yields CSVDLGGTDTQYF.

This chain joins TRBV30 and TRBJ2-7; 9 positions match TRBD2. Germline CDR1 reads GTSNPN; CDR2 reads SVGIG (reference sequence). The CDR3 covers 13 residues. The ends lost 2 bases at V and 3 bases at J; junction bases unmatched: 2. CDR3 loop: CAWSFSGSYEQYF. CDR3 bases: TGTGCCTGGAGTTTTAGCGGGAGCTACGAGCAGTACTTC.